This entry describes one T cell receptor (beta chain). The CDR3 runs 17 residues. From germline, CDR1 is LGHNA and CDR2 YSLEER. The V and J ends lost 3 bases and 0 bases, in that order; junction bases with no gene match: 5. A multiplex PCR was run with 60 Vbeta primers and 13 Jbeta primers. TCRdb's table, derived via immunoSEQ multiplex PCR, lists solely in-frame clones and lacks some. The sample contains roughly 180,000 clones, around four fifths of which appear only once. The data were taken from a study of cytomegalovirus exposure and HLA in healthy donors. The chain has TRBV4-3 and TRBJ2-6, with 7 bases aligning to TRBD1. The clonotype originates from an older woman in good health and CMV-seropositive. Sequenced: PBMCs. The CDR3 spells CASSQDRSSSGANVLTF. The DNA for the CDR3 is TGCGCCAGCAGCCAGGACAGGTCCAGCTCTGGGGCCAACGTCCTGACTTTC.